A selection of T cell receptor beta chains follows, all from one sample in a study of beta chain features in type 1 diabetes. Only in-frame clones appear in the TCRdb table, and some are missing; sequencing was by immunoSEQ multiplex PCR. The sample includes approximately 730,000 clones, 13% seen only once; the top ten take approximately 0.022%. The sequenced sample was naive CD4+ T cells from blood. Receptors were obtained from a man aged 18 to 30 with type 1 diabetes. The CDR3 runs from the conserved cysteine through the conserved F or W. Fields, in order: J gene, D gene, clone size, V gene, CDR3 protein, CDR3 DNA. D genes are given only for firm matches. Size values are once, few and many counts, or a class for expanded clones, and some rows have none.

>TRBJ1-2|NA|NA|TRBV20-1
CSAQGGYTF
TGCAGTGCACAAGGCGGCTACACCTTC
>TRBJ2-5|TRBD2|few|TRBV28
CASNPPGGHRQETQYF
TGTGCCAGCAATCCCCCGGGGGGGCATAGGCAAGAGACCCAGTACTTC
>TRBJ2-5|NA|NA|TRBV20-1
CSARAGETQYF
TGCAGTGCTAGGGCCGGAGAGACCCAGTACTTC
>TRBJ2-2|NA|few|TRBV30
CAWDRDRGELFF
TGTGCCTGGGACAGAGATCGCGGGGAGCTGTTTTTT
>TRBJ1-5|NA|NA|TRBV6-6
CASTAGTGNQPQHF
TGTGCCAGCACCGCAGGGACCGGCAATCAGCCCCAGCATTTT
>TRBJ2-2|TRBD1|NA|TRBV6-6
CASRLYRDSNTGELFF
TGTGCCAGCAGACTATACCGGGACAGTAACACCGGGGAGCTGTTTTTT
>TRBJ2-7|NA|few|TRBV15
CATSQAPDASSYEQYF
TGTGCCACCAGCCAGGCCCCAGATGCAAGCTCCTACGAGCAGTACTTC
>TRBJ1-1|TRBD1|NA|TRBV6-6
CASSPTQGGANTEAFF
TGTGCCAGCAGCCCTACTCAAGGGGGCGCGAACACTGAAGCTTTCTTT
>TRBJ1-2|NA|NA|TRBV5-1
CASSLNPLSHLNYGYTF
TGCGCCAGCAGCCTTAACCCGCTGTCCCATCTTAACTATGGCTACACCTTC
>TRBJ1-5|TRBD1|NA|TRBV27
CASSPTGQGAHQPQHF
TGTGCCAGCAGTCCGACGGGACAGGGGGCCCATCAGCCCCAGCATTTT
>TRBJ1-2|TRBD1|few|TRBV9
CASSVETGVYGYTF
TGTGCCAGCAGCGTAGAGACAGGGGTCTATGGCTACACCTTC
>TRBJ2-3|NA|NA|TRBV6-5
CASSYYDSTDTQYF
TGTGCCAGCAGTTACTACGACAGCACAGATACGCAGTATTTT
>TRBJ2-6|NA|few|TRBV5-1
CASSSDISGANVLTF
TGCGCCAGCAGCTCAGATATCTCTGGGGCCAACGTCCTGACTTTC
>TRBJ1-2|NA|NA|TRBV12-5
CASGLEGPVLRTF
TGTGCTAGTGGTTTGGAAGGCCCCGTTTTAAGGACCTTC
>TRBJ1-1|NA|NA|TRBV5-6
CASSLAGDAGWSTEAFF
TGTGCCAGCAGCTTGGCCGGGGACGCGGGTTGGAGCACTGAAGCTTTCTTT
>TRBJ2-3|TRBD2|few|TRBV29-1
CSVGSGANTDTQYF
TGCAGCGTTGGTAGCGGGGCTAACACAGATACGCAGTATTTT
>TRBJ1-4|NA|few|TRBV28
CASSVDSREKLFF
TGTGCCAGCAGTGTCGACTCTCGGGAAAAACTGTTTTTT
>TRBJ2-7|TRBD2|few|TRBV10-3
CAIAERASGGIYEQYF
TGTGCCATCGCGGAGAGGGCTAGCGGGGGGATCTACGAGCAGTACTTC
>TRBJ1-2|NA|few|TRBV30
CAWSVDPSNGYTF
TGTGCCTGGAGTGTGGACCCGTCGAATGGCTACACCTTC
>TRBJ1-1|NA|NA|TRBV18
CASCAGFIQGTEAFF
TGTGCCAGCTGCGCCGGCTTCATCCAGGGCACTGAAGCTTTCTTT
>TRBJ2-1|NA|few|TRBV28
CASSLPSGDEQFF
TGTGCCAGCAGTTTACCCTCGGGGGATGAGCAGTTCTTC
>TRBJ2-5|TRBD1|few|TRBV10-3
CAIRPRQGPSETQYF
TGTGCCATCAGACCCCGACAGGGGCCTTCAGAGACCCAGTACTTC
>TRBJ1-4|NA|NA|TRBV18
CASSPRSTNEKLFF
TGTGCCAGCTCACCACGCTCCACTAATGAAAAACTGTTTTTT
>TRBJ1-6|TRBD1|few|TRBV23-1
CASTRDRGRRSPLHF
TGCGCCAGCACACGCGACAGGGGGCGGAGATCACCCCTCCACTTT
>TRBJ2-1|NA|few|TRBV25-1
CASSHFRVGEDNEQFF
TGTGCCAGCAGTCACTTCAGGGTCGGGGAAGACAATGAGCAGTTCTTC
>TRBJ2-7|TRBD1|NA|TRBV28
CASSTGQGTYEQYF
TGTGCCAGCAGTACGGGACAGGGAACTTACGAGCAGTACTTC
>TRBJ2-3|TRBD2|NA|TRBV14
CASSQLAGLSTDTQYF
TGTGCCAGCAGCCAACTAGCGGGGCTTAGCACAGATACGCAGTATTTT
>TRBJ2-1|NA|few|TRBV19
CASSILGQGWGGNEQFF
TGTGCCAGTAGTATTCTGGGGCAGGGATGGGGCGGCAATGAGCAGTTCTTC
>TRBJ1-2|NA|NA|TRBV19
CASSTARDGYTF
TGTGCCAGTAGTACCGCCAGGGATGGCTACACCTTC
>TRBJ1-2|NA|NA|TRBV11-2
CASSLDLAGDYTF
TGTGCCAGCAGCCTCGATCTGGCAGGAGACTACACCTTC
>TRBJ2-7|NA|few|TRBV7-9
CASSSPSTLHTYEQYF
TGTGCCAGCAGCTCGCCGAGTACCCTACACACGTACGAGCAGTACTTC
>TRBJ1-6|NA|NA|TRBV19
CASSRSNSPLHF
TGTGCCAGTAGTAGATCTAATTCACCCCTCCACTTT
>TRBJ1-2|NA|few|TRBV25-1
CASNSGKGYGYTF
TGTGCCAGCAATTCCGGGAAAGGGTATGGCTACACCTTC
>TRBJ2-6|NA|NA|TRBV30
CAWSIGEGGSGANVLTF
TGTGCCTGGAGCATAGGGGAAGGGGGATCTGGGGCCAACGTCCTGACTTTC
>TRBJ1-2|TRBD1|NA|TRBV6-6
CASRKTGDGYTF
TGTGCCAGCAGAAAGACAGGGGATGGCTACACCTTC